This passage covers 31 T cell receptor beta chains from one sample sequenced in a study of T cell clusters in autoimmune cytopenias. TRB amplification used approximately 250 ng of peripheral blood genomic DNA. TRB rearrangements were amplified by touch-down multiplex PCR with mixed TRB-A/B primers. TCRdb processed the multiplex PCR reads again and assigns one entry to each CDR3 protein, with no DNA. This listing includes roughly 2,900 distinct CDR3 sequences. These data also featured in a second study, about T cell repertoires in aging, cancer and after chemotherapy.

Sequenced input: peripheral blood. The receptor set was obtained from a human donor in good health.

This clonotype registers medium-sized by frequency. Here the CDR3 reads CAIRQGLNTEAFF. The chain uses TRBV6-5 and TRBJ1-1; the TRBD1 assignment by TCRdb is unverifiable without DNA. Germline loops: CDR1 MNHEY, CDR2 SVGAGI. This CDR3 spans 13 amino acids.

Its frequency marks this clonotype as medium-sized. The rearrangement uses TRBV6-5 and TRBJ2-7; TCRdb proposes TRBD1, but this gene call is untestable without DNA. The CDR3 sequence is 17 residues long. The germline gives CDR1 MNHEY, CDR2 SVGAGI. The CDR3 protein is CASSYPTWAVLRREQYF.

V usage is TRBV7-2 and J usage is TRBJ1-1. Germline-derived CDR1 and CDR2 are SGHTA and FQGNSA. The CDR3 is made up of 13 amino acids. This CDR3 reads CASSSTWNTEAFF.

The V gene is TRBV4-3, the J gene TRBJ1-3; the D call of TRBD1 rests on TCRdb alone, since no DNA is present to check it. Germline CDR1 reads LGHNA; CDR2 reads YSLEER. This CDR3 is built from 15 residues. CDR3 amino acids: CASSPGTGFGNTIYF.

This clonotype is medium-sized by frequency. The rearrangement links TRBV10-3 to TRBJ2-3. In germline, CDR1 is ENHRY, CDR2 SYGVKD. This CDR3 is 14 amino acids long. CDR3 sequence reads: CAIRRDPGTDTQYF.

Measured by frequency, this clonotype is large (0.1 to 1%). V usage is TRBV29-1 and J usage is TRBJ2-1. The CDR3 is 13 amino acids. Germline V CDR1 and CDR2: SQVTM, ANQGSEA. The CDR3: CSGKDGANNEQFF.

This clonotype is classed as large by frequency. This chain links TRBV15 with TRBJ1-6; the TRBD1 assignment by TCRdb is unverifiable without DNA. The CDR3 covers 14 residues. Germline V gene data show CDR1 as LNHNV and CDR2 as YYDKDF (reference sequence). The CDR3: CATSRLGGNSPLHF.

This clonotype is labeled medium-sized based on frequency. The chain carries TRBV15 and TRBJ2-1; TCRdb indicates TRBD2, and absent DNA this call remains unverified. The CDR3 loop spans 17 amino acids. Germline assignment: CDR1 LNHNV and CDR2 YYDKDF (reference sequence). The CDR3 loop reads CATSRGDLAGLVHEQFF.

This clonotype is identified as medium-sized from frequency. This rearrangement joins TRBV6-4 to TRBJ2-2. The CDR3 has 13 residues. Per the germline V gene, CDR1 is MRHNA and CDR2 is SNTAGT. CDR3 sequence: CASSDSGTGELFF.

This clonotype is medium-sized by frequency. The CDR3 sequence is CASSYWTDTEAFF. This chain connects TRBV6-5 to TRBJ1-1. The CDR3 consists of 13 residues. Looked up from germline, CDR1 is MNHEY and CDR2 is SVGAGI.

This clonotype shows up as large (0.1 to 1%) by frequency. V gene TRBV29-1 combines with J gene TRBJ2-7; TCRdb names TRBD1, which stays unverified in the absence of DNA. Germline-derived CDR1 and CDR2 are SQVTM and ANQGSEA. The CDR3 contains 11 residues. The CDR3: CSGYGTGEQYF.

By frequency, this clonotype is large. CDR3 residues: CASSPSGGNTGELFF. This chain connects TRBV12-3 or TRBV12-4 to TRBJ2-2; with no DNA, the TCRdb D assignment of TRBD2 cannot be verified. This CDR3 region has 15 residues.

According to its frequency, this clonotype is large. The chain links TRBV6-5 to TRBJ2-2. Germline V gene sequence: CDR1 MNHEY, CDR2 SVGAGI. This CDR3 has 13 amino acids. The CDR3 is CASSPVGTGELFF.

This clonotype is labeled medium-sized based on frequency. CDR3 residues: CAIRGDRVGDTGELFF. V and J are TRBV10-3 and TRBJ2-2; the TCRdb call, TRBD1, lacks DNA for checking. CDR1 is ENHRY, CDR2 SYGVKD, per germline. There are 16 residues in the CDR3.

This clonotype ranks as medium-sized (0.01 to 0.1%) in terms of frequency. The V and J genes are TRBV18 and TRBJ2-2; TCRdb lists TRBD1, though no DNA is available to test this call. Germline V gene sequence: CDR1 KGHSH, CDR2 LQKENI. The CDR3 runs 16 residues. CDR3 sequence: CASSPPGRGRGGELFF.

By frequency, this clonotype registers medium-sized. The rearrangement uses TRBV19 and TRBJ1-1; without DNA, the TCRdb call of TRBD1 cannot be checked. Germline values: CDR1 LNHDA, CDR2 SQIVND (reference sequence). This CDR3 contains 16 residues. The CDR3 here is CASSMKGQGRGGEAFF.

By frequency, this clonotype registers medium-sized (0.01 to 0.1%). The chain links TRBV6-5 to TRBJ2-3; TCRdb reports TRBD2, a call that lacks DNA to check it against. The CDR3 consists of 17 residues. CDR1 is MNHEY and CDR2 is SVGAGI in the germline V gene. CDR3 sequence: CASSYSTSGGGTDTQYF.

V gene TRBV5-5 combines with J gene TRBJ1-4; there is no DNA to check the TCRdb D call of TRBD1. The germline V gene has CDR1 SGHKS and CDR2 YYEKEE (reference sequence). The CDR3 loop spans 16 amino acids. The CDR3 is CASSGGQGRTNEKLFF.

Measured by frequency, this clonotype is medium-sized. The rearrangement uses TRBV10-3 and TRBJ2-5; TCRdb reports TRBD2, a call that lacks DNA to check it against. Germline V gene lookup returns CDR1 ENHRY and CDR2 SYGVKD. CDR3 size: 18 residues. The CDR3 sequence is CAISESMVAGTSVETQYF.

This clonotype registers medium-sized by frequency. The chain is built from TRBV19 and TRBJ1-2; TCRdb calls TRBD1, which cannot be checked without DNA. The CDR3 runs 13 residues. The germline V gene has CDR1 LNHDA and CDR2 SQIVND (reference sequence). Here the CDR3 reads CASRIPGGNGYTF.

In terms of frequency, this clonotype is medium-sized. This rearrangement joins TRBV24-1 to TRBJ2-1; TCRdb's assignment of TRBD1 cannot be checked, as there is no DNA. The CDR3 is 17 amino acids. Germline lookup yields CDR1 KGHDR and CDR2 SFDVKD. The CDR3 here is CATSDGGGTRFYNEQFF.

This chain joins TRBV9 and TRBJ1-2; TCRdb lists TRBD1, though no DNA is available to test this call. Germline CDR1 and CDR2: SGDLS and YYNGEE. The length of the CDR3 is 13 residues. CDR3 protein: CASSFVSGHGYTF.

This clonotype is classed as medium-sized (0.01 to 0.1%) by frequency. CDR3 sequence reads: CSASKGDNEKLFF. This chain uses TRBV20-1 with TRBJ1-4; TCRdb's D gene call, TRBD1, goes unchecked for lack of DNA. There are 13 residues in the CDR3. Germline V CDR1 and CDR2: DFQATT, SNEGSKA (reference sequence).

This clonotype shows up as medium-sized (0.01 to 0.1%) by frequency. The chain couples TRBV12-3 or TRBV12-4 to TRBJ2-6; TCRdb lists TRBD1, though no DNA is available to test this call. The CDR3 is 18 amino acids. CDR3 amino acids: CASSFSAQGASGANVLTF.

Measured by frequency, this clonotype is medium-sized (0.01 to 0.1%). J is TRBJ2-3 and V is TRBV24-1; there is no DNA to check the TCRdb D call of TRBD2. The V gene's germline CDR1 is KGHDR and CDR2 SFDVKD. The CDR3 loop spans 16 amino acids. The CDR3 sequence: CATSDSLRLGTDTQYF.

The chain is built from TRBV7-2 and TRBJ1-1. Germline assignment: CDR1 SGHTA and CDR2 FQGNSA. The CDR3 is made up of 13 amino acids. The CDR3 loop reads CASSSTANGEAFF.

The J gene is TRBJ2-1, the V gene TRBV7-9; absent DNA, TCRdb's TRBD2 call cannot be checked. The V gene's germline CDR1 is SEHNR and CDR2 FQNEAQ (reference sequence). The CDR3 is 14 amino acids. CDR3: CASSSYSGYNEQFF.

The chain joins TRBV20-1 to TRBJ2-4; the D gene TCRdb calls, TRBD1, cannot be checked with no DNA. The CDR3 length is 13 residues. The germline gives CDR1 DFQATT, CDR2 SNEGSKA (reference sequence). The CDR3 is CSAPRTAKNIQYF.

This clonotype is classed as medium-sized by frequency. The chain recombines TRBV7-2 with TRBJ2-2; the D call from TCRdb, TRBD1, cannot be confirmed without DNA. CDR3 length equals 16 residues. Germline CDR1 reads SGHTA; CDR2 reads FQGNSA. This CDR3 reads CASTFRGRYGTGELFF.

Considering frequency, this clonotype is medium-sized. V and J are TRBV19 and TRBJ1-5. Per germline, CDR1 LNHDA and CDR2 SQIVND (reference sequence). This CDR3 spans 14 amino acids. The CDR3 reads CASSMDSGYQPQHF. Together with reference TRBV19 and TRBJ1-5, the CDR3 gives the full variable domain: DGGITQSPKYLFRKEGQNVTLSCEQNLNHDAMYWYRQDPGQGLRLIYYSQIVNDFQKGDIAEGYSVSREKKESFPLTVTSAQKNPTAFYLCASSMDSGYQPQHFGDGTRLSIL.

This clonotype is deemed medium-sized by its frequency. This chain joins TRBV6-1 and TRBJ1-2; TCRdb's D call of TRBD1 is untestable without DNA. Per the germline V gene, CDR1 is MNHNS and CDR2 is SASEGT. This CDR3 spans 15 amino acids. The CDR3 here is CASSEGLQGVSGYTF.